These T cell receptor beta chains were read from a single sample in a study of shared clonotypes between healthy human individuals. Data came from immunoSEQ multiplex PCR; TCRdb stores just in-frame clones and leaves some out. The sample carries 850,000 to 1,100,000 clones, roughly 77% recorded once. The source material was memory CD4+ T cells from PBMCs. These receptors all come from a man aged 18 to 29 in good health. Some clones in this sample may be carry-over from other donors' samples. CDR3s include the opening cysteine and the closing phenylalanine or tryptophan. A D gene is named only where the DNA matches it firmly. Rows may omit the clone size; those that give it use once, few, many or a size class.

v_call	clone_size	d_call	j_call	cdr3_nt	cdr3_aa
TRBV6-6	NA	TRBD1	TRBJ2-7	TGTGCCAGCAGTTACCAACCGGACAGGAACGAGCAGTACTTC	CASSYQPDRNEQYF
TRBV25-1	NA	NA	TRBJ2-1	TGTGCCAGCAGTGGGGCGGGCCTAAACAATGAGCAGTTCTTC	CASSGAGLNNEQFF
TRBV7-2	NA	NA	TRBJ1-3	TGTGCCAGCAGCCCTTCAGGGTACCAATTCTCTGGAAACACCATATATTTT	CASSPSGYQFSGNTIYF
TRBV5-4	NA	TRBD2	TRBJ2-7	TGTGCCAGCAGCTTCCCCGCGGGGGTCCCCTACGAGCAGTACTTC	CASSFPAGVPYEQYF
TRBV20-1	NA	NA	TRBJ1-2	TGCAGTGCTAGTGGGGGGAATGGCTACACCTTC	CSASGGNGYTF
TRBV25-1	NA	TRBD1	TRBJ1-4	TGTGCCAGCAGTGAAGAGGGGGCAGCTAATGAAAAACTGTTTTTT	CASSEEGAANEKLFF
TRBV6-6	NA	NA	TRBJ1-2	TGTGCCAGTATGGACAGCAATAACTATGGCTACACCTTC	CASMDSNNYGYTF
TRBV5-1	NA	NA	TRBJ2-7	TGCGCCAGCACCCCTTGGGTCAACGCCTACGAGCAGTACTTC	CASTPWVNAYEQYF
TRBV2	NA	TRBD2	TRBJ2-1	TGTGCCAGCGGGACTAGCGGACCCAATGAGCAGTTCTTC	CASGTSGPNEQFF
TRBV14	NA	NA	TRBJ2-5	TGTGCCAGCAGCCAAGACATTCGATCTTTTAGCCAGTACTTC	CASSQDIRSFSQYF
TRBV7-3	few	NA	TRBJ2-5	TGTGCCAGCAGCTTAAGCCGGGAAGAGACCCAGTACTTC	CASSLSREETQYF
TRBV19	NA	NA	TRBJ2-7	TGTGCCAGTAGTCCCCGGGCGGGTTACGAGCAGTACTTC	CASSPRAGYEQYF
TRBV18	NA	TRBD1	TRBJ1-5	TGTGCCAGCTCAATTACACAGGGGTACAATCAGCCCCAGCATTTT	CASSITQGYNQPQHF
TRBV19	once	TRBD2	TRBJ2-3	TGTGCCACCCAAGTGGGACGCGCGGGAGGGGGAGGAGATACGCAGTATTTT	CATQVGRAGGGGDTQYF
TRBV19	NA	TRBD1	TRBJ1-5	TGTGCCACTGATGACAGGGTCAATCAGCCCCAGCATTTT	CATDDRVNQPQHF
TRBV4-1	NA	NA	TRBJ2-1	TGCGCCAGCAGCCACTCCCAAGGGGGACTATACAATGAGCAGTTCTTC	CASSHSQGGLYNEQFF
TRBV4-1	NA	TRBD1	TRBJ2-7	TGCGCCAGCAGCCAAGAATTCACCGGGACAGGCCTATACTTC	CASSQEFTGTGLYF
TRBV7-9	once	TRBD2	TRBJ2-7	TGTGCCAGCAGCTTAGCAGTGACTAGCAGCTACGAGCAGTACTTC	CASSLAVTSSYEQYF
TRBV9	NA	NA	TRBJ1-4	TGTGCCAGCAGCGCCCGACCACAGAGTGAAAAACTGTTTTTT	CASSARPQSEKLFF
TRBV25-1	NA	NA	TRBJ2-5	TGTGCCAGCAGCCCTAAGATTAGGGGAAGGCAAGAGACCCAGTACTTC	CASSPKIRGRQETQYF
TRBV15	NA	NA	TRBJ2-7	TGTGCCACCCAGGGGGGGGCTGGGCGCTCCTACGAGCAGTACTTC	CATQGGAGRSYEQYF
TRBV18	NA	NA	TRBJ1-1	TGTGCCAGCTCACCTCATCCGCCAACCCGAGACGCTGAAGCTTTCTTT	CASSPHPPTRDAEAFF
TRBV28	NA	NA	TRBJ1-1	TGTGCCAGCAGCCGTACAGTGAACACTGAAGCTTTCTTT	CASSRTVNTEAFF
TRBV6-1	NA	TRBD1	TRBJ1-5	TGTGCCAGCAACCGACAGGGGCGGTTGGAGCCCCAGCATTTT	CASNRQGRLEPQHF
TRBV7-3	NA	NA	TRBJ2-2	TGTGCCAGCAGCCAGGACAGAGCCACCGGGGAGCTGTTTTTT	CASSQDRATGELFF
TRBV28	few	NA	TRBJ1-1	TGTGCCAGCAGTTTAGAGGGTGTTCCAGCTTTCTTT	CASSLEGVPAFF
TRBV28	NA	NA	TRBJ1-1	TGTGCCAGCAGACAATTACAGGGATTAGCTTTCTTT	CASRQLQGLAFF
TRBV18	NA	NA	TRBJ1-1	TGTGCCAGCTCTCCGTCGGGATATACTGAAGCTTTCTTT	CASSPSGYTEAFF
TRBV2	NA	NA	TRBJ1-5	TGTGCCAGCAATAACTCAGGGGATCAGCCCCAGCATTTT	CASNNSGDQPQHF
TRBV28	NA	TRBD1	TRBJ1-5	TGTGCCAGCAGTCCCCAACCCGGGACAGGGGGCGCCGGTCGCAATCAGCCCCAGCATTTT	CASSPQPGTGGAGRNQPQHF
TRBV5-1	NA	NA	TRBJ2-7	TGCGCCAGCAGCTTGTATGGGCAGTCAAGCGTGGGGCAGTACTTC	CASSLYGQSSVGQYF
TRBV5-6	many	NA	TRBJ1-1	TGTGCCAGCAGCTTGGTGCTACCAGGGAACACTGAAGCTTTCTTT	CASSLVLPGNTEAFF
TRBV21-1	NA	NA	TRBJ2-3	TGTGCCAGCAGCAAAGTCACTAGCGGAGTGACAGATACGCAGTATTTT	CASSKVTSGVTDTQYF
TRBV5-8	NA	NA	TRBJ1-5	TGTGCCAGCAGCTTGTATGTCTACGCAGATAGCAATCAGCCCCAGCATTTT	CASSLYVYADSNQPQHF
TRBV2	NA	NA	TRBJ2-3	TGTGCCAGCAGTGAGCCAGATACGCAGTATTTT	CASSEPDTQYF
TRBV7-9	NA	NA	TRBJ1-5	TGTGCCAGCAGCTCCGGTCCGGGATTTCAGCCCCAGCATTTT	CASSSGPGFQPQHF
TRBV5-5	NA	TRBD1	TRBJ2-7	TGTGCCAGCAGCCTGGCGGGACAGGTATCCTACGAGCAGTACTTC	CASSLAGQVSYEQYF
TRBV7-2	NA	TRBD2	TRBJ2-3	TGTGCCAGCAGCTTAACGGGAGGGGCGAGCACAGATACGCAGTATTTT	CASSLTGGASTDTQYF
TRBV5-4	NA	NA	TRBJ1-2	TGTGCCAGCAGCTTGGACAGTCACTATGGCTACACCTTC	CASSLDSHYGYTF
TRBV28	NA	TRBD1	TRBJ1-4	TGTGCCAGCAGTTCGCCGGGACAGGGATCTGAAAAACTGTTTTTT	CASSSPGQGSEKLFF
TRBV20-1	NA	NA	TRBJ1-5	TGCAGTGCGGGAGCCAATCAGCCCCAGCATTTT	CSAGANQPQHF
TRBV30	NA	NA	TRBJ1-1	TGTGCCTGGATTACAAAGGGGGTAGCTTTCTTT	CAWITKGVAFF
TRBV28	few	TRBD1	TRBJ2-2	TGTGCCAGCAACCCGACAGGGGCTAACACCGGGGAGCTGTTTTTT	CASNPTGANTGELFF
TRBV6-4	NA	NA	TRBJ2-2	TGTGCCAGCAGAGAACAGATTAACACCGGGGAGCTGTTTTTT	CASREQINTGELFF
TRBV19	NA	NA	TRBJ1-1	TGTGCCAGTAGCCCGTTGGGGAACACTGAAGCTTTCTTT	CASSPLGNTEAFF
TRBV15	NA	NA	TRBJ2-1	TGTGCCACCAGCAGAACTCGCGGGGATTACAATGAGCAGTTCTTC	CATSRTRGDYNEQFF
TRBV2	NA	NA	TRBJ1-5	TGTGCCAGCAGTGATAGTGGCAGGCATCAGCCCCAGCATTTT	CASSDSGRHQPQHF
TRBV5-1	once	NA	TRBJ2-7	TGCGCCAGCAGCTTGCAACTGAGATCCTACGAGCAGTACTTC	CASSLQLRSYEQYF
TRBV18	NA	TRBD2	TRBJ2-1	TGTGCCAGCTCACTCTCTAGCGGGAGGGCCGGTGAGCAGTTCTTC	CASSLSSGRAGEQFF
TRBV5-6	NA	NA	TRBJ2-1	TGTGCCAGCACTTATGGGGCGTCCAGGCCCAATGAGCAGTTCTTC	CASTYGASRPNEQFF